This T cell receptor (beta chain) was recorded in a study of blood T cell repertoires in COVID-19. Germline trimming cut 1 base from V and 8 bases from J; bases unmatched to any gene: 5. The V gene's germline CDR1 is SGHNT and CDR2 YYREEE (reference sequence). The CDR3 extends over 13 amino acids. Original handling: The authors estimated nucleated cell counts from reference gene primer amplification. The repertoire was sequenced with immunoSEQ multiplex PCR; TCRdb's copy has only in-frame clones and lacks some. V and J calls plus clone size are reproduced from that table; the DNA served to infer D and trimming. The sample yields roughly 160,000 clones, more than 75% seen once.

V is TRBV5-4 and J is TRBJ1-2; 7 bases are a match to TRBD1. Source material: peripheral blood. The origin of this receptor is a man over 45 who had recovered from COVID-19. In DNA form, the CDR3 reads TGTGCCAGCAGCTTGCCCGGGACAGAAGGCTACACCTTC. The encoded protein is CASSLPGTEGYTF.